Each of the 29 T cell receptor beta chains below was sequenced from the same sample in a study of blood T cell repertoires in COVID-19. Sequencing used immunoSEQ multiplex PCR; TCRdb keeps in-frame clones, though not all of them. The table has about 170,000 clones, approximately 83% seen once; the top ten hold roughly 9%. Sequencing input: peripheral blood. Source of these receptors: a woman older than 75 with active or convalescent COVID-19.

The chain couples TRBV5-5 to TRBJ1-2, with TRBD1 identical over 7 bases. Trimming at V came to 3 bases and at J to 8 bases, leaving 7 bases not matched to a gene. CDR1 is SGHKS and CDR2 is YYEKEE in the germline V gene (reference sequence). This CDR3 is 13 amino acids long. This chain's CDR3 is CASSSEGTVGYTF. The DNA for the CDR3 is TGTGCCAGCAGCTCCGAGGGGACAGTCGGCTACACCTTC. The variable domain in full, with the rest retrieved from reference TRBV5-5 and TRBJ1-2, is DAGVTQSPTHLIKTRGQQVTLRCSPISGHKSVSWYQQVLGQGPQFIFQYYEKEERGRGNFPDRFSARQFPNYSSELNVNALLLGDSALYLCASSSEGTVGYTFGSGTRLTVV.

The chain has TRBV9 and TRBJ2-5; possible D gene TRBD1, 5 bases. The V gene's germline CDR1 is SGDLS and CDR2 YYNGEE. The CDR3 extends over 15 amino acids. V was cut by 0 bases and J by 4 bases, with 13 bases left in between. DNA of the CDR3: TGTGCCAGCAGCGTAGAGGGGCAACGCGGAGAGACCCAGTACTTC. Its protein is CASSVEGQRGETQYF. The whole variable domain, filled in from reference TRBV9 and TRBJ2-5, reads DSGVTQTPKHLITATGQRVTLRCSPRSGDLSVYWYQQSLDQGLQFLIQYYNGEERAKGNILERFSAQQFPDLHSELNLSSLELGDSALYFCASSVEGQRGETQYFGPGTRLLVL.

This CDR3 is CASSPGQNTEAFF. DNA of the CDR3: TGTGCCAGCAGCCCCGGACAGAACACTGAAGCTTTCTTT. The chain uses TRBV3-1 (or the pseudogene TRBV3-2) and TRBJ1-1, with D perhaps TRBD1 (5 bases). Germline CDR1 and CDR2: LGHDT and YNNKEL (reference sequence). The CDR3 runs 13 residues. Trimming removed 4 bases from V and 1 base from J, with 7 bases in between.

The genes are TRBV19 and TRBJ1-2, with TRBD1 matching over 7 bases. CDR3 length equals 16 residues. Germline CDR1 and CDR2: LNHDA and SQIVND (reference sequence). With 5 bases clipped from V and 3 bases from J, the junction kept 12 bases outside the gene matches. CDR3 sequence reads: CASSLQAGTAHYGYTF. The CDR3 DNA reads as TGTGCCAGTAGTCTCCAAGCCGGGACAGCCCACTATGGCTACACCTTC.

The chain couples TRBV9 to TRBJ1-3; possibly TRBD1 for D (5 bases). CDR3 length: 15 amino acids. Germline values: CDR1 SGDLS, CDR2 YYNGEE. V lost 6 bases and J lost 0, with 13 bases in between. The CDR3 reads CASKRGTSSGNTIYF. CDR3 bases: TGTGCCAGCAAAAGGGGCACATCCTCTGGAAACACCATATATTTT.

This rearrangement joins TRBV3-1 (or the pseudogene TRBV3-2) to TRBJ2-1; 8 bases agree with TRBD2. Germline CDR1 is LGHDT and CDR2 is YNNKEL (reference sequence). The J segment lost 4 bases and the V segment lost 4 bases, leaving 9 bases of the junction unmatched. The CDR3 sequence is 16 residues long. The CDR3 here is CASSPPRGAPYNEQFF. The CDR3 DNA is TGTGCCAGCAGCCCGCCGCGGGGGGCGCCTTACAATGAGCAGTTCTTC.

This chain joins TRBV6-6 and TRBJ1-2, with TRBD1 matching over 7 bases. CDR3 size: 13 residues. Germline V lookup: CDR1 MNHNY, CDR2 SVGAGI (reference sequence). V was clipped by 11 bases and J by 0 bases; unmatched bases: 6. The CDR3 region is CAVSGQPNYGYTF. DNA for the CDR3: TGTGCCGTCTCGGGACAGCCTAACTATGGCTACACCTTC.

The chain has TRBV4-1 and TRBJ2-1; the D gene is possibly TRBD1 (5 bases). CDR3 length: 17 amino acids. V lost 7 bases, J lost 4 bases, and 23 bases lay in between. CDR1 is MGHRA and CDR2 is YSYEKL in the germline V gene. For the CDR3, the DNA is TGCGCCAGCACTCCTGTGGGGCCGGATGAAATTTACAATGAGCAGTTCTTC. Its protein product is CASTPVGPDEIYNEQFF.

The chain recombines TRBV6-6 with TRBJ2-3, with D hard to call. The CDR3 loop spans 10 amino acids. V lost 6 bases to trimming and J lost 7 bases, with 5 bases between them. Germline V gene sequence: CDR1 MNHNY, CDR2 SVGAGI (reference sequence). CDR3 in DNA: TGTGCCAGCAGATCCAATACGCAGTATTTT. This sequence encodes CASRSNTQYF.

The rearrangement links TRBV6-5 to TRBJ1-2, with D possibly being TRBD1 (6 bases). This CDR3 contains 13 residues. Trimming stripped 6 bases from V and 8 bases from J, with 16 bases between. Germline CDR1 reads MNHEY; CDR2 reads SVGAGI. CDR3 nucleotides: TGTGCCAGCAGCTACGGACAAAGGGGGGGCTACACCTTC. Its protein is CASSYGQRGGYTF.

This rearrangement joins TRBV5-6 to TRBJ2-5; D uncertain. The germline V gene has CDR1 SGHDT and CDR2 YYEEEE. V lost 0 bases, J lost 5 bases, and 14 bases lay in between. CDR3 length equals 15 residues. CDR3 in DNA: TGTGCCAGCAGCTTGGGGGTGATGGAGAGGGAGACCCAGTACTTC. Translating it yields CASSLGVMERETQYF.

The chain has TRBV6-2 or TRBV6-3 and TRBJ2-7, with D possibly being TRBD2 (5 bases). The germline V gene encodes CDR1 MNHEY and CDR2 SVGEGT. V was shortened by 2 bases and J by 0 bases, with 8 bases between the two germline ends. The CDR3 sequence is 14 residues long. For the CDR3, the DNA is TGTGCCAGCAGTTACGAGGGTTTCTCCTACGAGCAGTACTTC. It translates to CASSYEGFSYEQYF.

V and J are TRBV11-2 and TRBJ1-1; a weak D match, TRBD1 (5 bases). Between the trimmed V and J ends, which lost 3 bases and 6 bases, there was a span of 11 bases. The CDR3 has 13 amino acids. CDR1 and CDR2 (germline): SGHAT, FQNNGV. DNA for the CDR3: TGTGCCAGCAGCTTTTCGGGGGGGTCTGAAGCTTTCTTT. Translation: CASSFSGGSEAFF.

The genes are TRBV3-1 (or the pseudogene TRBV3-2) and TRBJ2-3; TRBD1 matches at 9 bases. The germline V gene has CDR1 LGHDT and CDR2 YNNKEL (reference sequence). The CDR3 has 20 residues. V shed 0 bases, J shed 0 bases, and the junction held 13 bases outside the gene matches. The CDR3 region is CASSQELQGAKCGSTDTQYF. CDR3 nucleotides: TGTGCCAGCAGCCAAGAATTACAGGGGGCTAAGTGCGGGAGCACAGATACGCAGTATTTT.

The chain joins TRBV6-5 to TRBJ2-2, with D hard to call. Germline V lookup: CDR1 MNHEY, CDR2 SVGAGI. The CDR3 spans 13 residues. With 4 bases removed from V and 3 bases from J, the gap between germline ends came to 6 bases. The CDR3 sequence: CASSSSYTGELFF. The CDR3 nucleotides read TGTGCCAGCAGTTCCTCCTACACCGGGGAGCTGTTTTTT.

The chain is built from TRBV2 and TRBJ1-3; D not certain. Germline assignment: CDR1 SNHLY and CDR2 FYNNEI. Trimming left V 6 bases short and J 2 bases short, with 5 bases between. This CDR3 region has 12 residues. CDR3 DNA sequence: TGTGCCAGCAGCGGGGCTGGAAACACCATATATTTT. Its translation is CASSGAGNTIYF. Filled out from reference TRBV2 and TRBJ1-3, the complete variable domain reads EPEVTQTPSHQVTQMGQEVILRCVPISNHLYFYWYRQILGQKVEFLVSFYNNEISEKSEIFDDQFSVERPDGSNFTLKIRSTKLEDSAMYFCASSGAGNTIYFGEGSWLTVV.

The CDR3 DNA reads as TGTGCCAGCAGCCGCGGGACTAGCTTAGATACCCAGTACTTC. The encoded protein is CASSRGTSLDTQYF. The chain carries TRBV11-3 and TRBJ2-5; 9 nucleotides align to TRBD2. Trimming took 5 bases from V and 8 from J; bases not matched to a gene: 9. This CDR3 is 14 amino acids long. Germline CDR1 is SGHNT and CDR2 is YENEEA. Combining the CDR3 with reference TRBV11-3 and TRBJ2-5 gives the whole variable domain EAGVVQSPRYKIIEKKQPVAFWCNPISGHNTLYWYLQNLGQGPELLIRYENEEAVDDSQLPKDRFSAERLKGVDSTLKIQPAELGDSAVYLCASSRGTSLDTQYFGPGTRLLVL.

The V gene is TRBV27, the J gene TRBJ1-1, with D perhaps TRBD1 (5 bases). Trimming stripped 5 bases from V and 0 bases from J, with 10 bases between. This CDR3 region has 14 residues. Germline V gene sequence: CDR1 MNHEY, CDR2 SMNVEV (reference sequence). CDR3: CASSGGNLNTEAFF. As DNA, the CDR3 is TGTGCCAGCAGTGGGGGGAACCTGAACACTGAAGCTTTCTTT.

This chain connects TRBV19 to TRBJ1-5; weak D call: TRBD1 (5 bases). Trimming shortened V by 9 bases and J by 2 bases, and 17 bases separated the two germline ends. The CDR3 is 15 residues long. The V gene's germline CDR1 is LNHDA and CDR2 SQIVND (reference sequence). CDR3 coding DNA: TGTGCCAGCACGGCAGCAGGGTGGGGCAATCAGCCCCAGCATTTT. It specifies CASTAAGWGNQPQHF. Full variable domain (rest looked up from reference TRBV19 and TRBJ1-5): DGGITQSPKYLFRKEGQNVTLSCEQNLNHDAMYWYRQDPGQGLRLIYYSQIVNDFQKGDIAEGYSVSREKKESFPLTVTSAQKNPTAFYLCASTAAGWGNQPQHFGDGTRLSIL.

The chain couples TRBV9 to TRBJ2-3; 7 nucleotides line up with TRBD1. V dropped 3 bases and J dropped 1; count of bases not matched to a gene: 2. The CDR3 spans 14 residues. Germline V CDR1 and CDR2: SGDLS, YYNGEE. The CDR3 is CASSAGQGTDTQYF. The CDR3 nucleotides are TGTGCCAGCAGCGCAGGACAGGGCACAGATACGCAGTATTTT.

The CDR3 region is CASSPGGGYGYTF. CDR3 DNA sequence: TGTGCCAGCAGCCCGGGGGGAGGGTATGGCTACACCTTC. V is TRBV5-6 and J is TRBJ1-2; the D gene is possibly TRBD1 (5 bases). The CDR3 length is 13 residues. The V gene's germline CDR1 is SGHDT and CDR2 YYEEEE. Deletions cut 4 bases from V and 5 bases from J, with 12 bases between.

This sequence joins TRBV5-4 and TRBJ2-5, with 9 nucleotides matching TRBD1. Germline loops: CDR1 SGHNT, CDR2 YYREEE (reference sequence). The CDR3 totals 15 residues. The J segment lost 2 bases and the V segment lost 4 bases, leaving 6 bases of the junction unmatched. The CDR3, as DNA: TGTGCCAGCAGCCGGGGACAGGGAACGCAAGAGACCCAGTACTTC. As protein: CASSRGQGTQETQYF.

The V and J genes are TRBV19 and TRBJ2-2, with TRBD2 matching over 15 bases. This CDR3 is built from 20 residues. Germline CDR1 is LNHDA and CDR2 is SQIVND (reference sequence). V lost 5 bases to trimming and J lost 0 bases; unmatched junction nucleotides: 10. In DNA form, the CDR3 reads TGTGCCAGTAGTCGAATTTTGGGACTAGCGGGGGGAGCGAACACCGGGGAGCTGTTTTTT. Its protein is CASSRILGLAGGANTGELFF.

The chain combines TRBV30 with TRBJ1-1; D not certain. Germline lookup yields CDR1 GTSNPN and CDR2 SVGIG (reference sequence). CDR3 size: 10 residues. V lost 4 bases, J lost 9 bases, and 9 bases lay in between. CDR3 DNA: TGTGCCTGGATTCAGGCTCAAGCTTTCTTT. Its translation: CAWIQAQAFF.

The rearrangement joins TRBV7-9 to TRBJ1-2, with TRBD1 identical over 8 bases. The J segment lost 0 bases and the V segment lost 0 bases, leaving 12 bases of the junction unmatched. The germline V gene encodes CDR1 SEHNR and CDR2 FQNEAQ (reference sequence). The CDR3 runs to 19 residues. This CDR3 reads CASSLASSGTGASNYGYTF. As DNA, the CDR3 is TGTGCCAGCAGCTTAGCATCCTCCGGGACAGGCGCTTCTAACTATGGCTACACCTTC.

The rearrangement joins TRBV30 to TRBJ2-5; the match to TRBD1 covers 8 bases. V was pared by 0 bases and J by 5 bases, with 8 bases of the junction left unmatched. CDR1 and CDR2 (germline): GTSNPN, SVGIG (reference sequence). CDR3 size: 15 residues. The CDR3 sequence is CAWSVQAGGVETQYF. In DNA form, the CDR3 reads TGTGCCTGGAGTGTACAGGCAGGGGGCGTGGAGACCCAGTACTTC.

The chain has TRBV7-9 and TRBJ1-4; 8 nucleotides match TRBD1. V was pared by 6 bases and J by 2 bases, with 5 bases of the junction left unmatched. Germline V gene sequence: CDR1 SEHNR, CDR2 FQNEAQ (reference sequence). The CDR3 covers 15 residues. DNA for the CDR3: TGTGCCAGCAGACGCGACAGGGGCACTAATGAAAAACTGTTTTTT. Translating it yields CASRRDRGTNEKLFF.

This clone appeared once. CDR3 sequence: CASSRRLEANYGYTF. CDR3 nucleotides: TGCGCCAGCAGTCGAAGGTTGGAGGCTAACTATGGCTACACCTTC. The rearrangement links TRBV23-1 to TRBJ1-2; the D is unclear. TRBV23-1 is an open reading frame whose function is uncertain. With 4 bases removed from V and 0 bases from J, the gap between germline ends came to 12 bases. CDR3 length: 15 residues.

The J gene is TRBJ1-2, the V gene TRBV6-5, with 11 bases fitting TRBD1. Germline assignment: CDR1 MNHEY and CDR2 SVGAGI. The V gene end was trimmed by 10 bases and the J gene end by 2 bases; junction bases not matched to a gene: 6. The length of the CDR3 is 14 residues. The CDR3 region has the DNA TGTGCCACCTGGACAGGGGGCAACAACTATGGCTACACCTTC. Translated, it gives CATWTGGNNYGYTF.